This entry lists 30 T cell receptor beta chains sequenced from one sample in a study of blood T cell repertoires in COVID-19. Some clones are missing from TCRdb's copy, which holds only in-frame ones; the method was immunoSEQ multiplex PCR. This repertoire shows 200,000 to 300,000 clones, 87% found once; its top ten account for 3%. What was sequenced was peripheral blood. The receptors shown here come from a man between 18 and 35 years old with active or convalescent COVID-19.

This clone occurred a few times. The V gene is TRBV7-3, the J gene TRBJ2-7; 9 nucleotides line up with TRBD2. The CDR3 length is 14 residues. In germline, CDR1 is SGHTA, CDR2 FQGTGA. Trimming cost V 3 bases and J 6 bases; bases outside gene matches: 6. Written as DNA, the CDR3 is TGTGCCAGCAGCTTCACCGGGACTAGCTCCGAGCAGTACTTC. It codes for CASSFTGTSSEQYF.

The J gene is TRBJ1-4, the V gene TRBV7-2; tentatively, D is TRBD1 (5 bases). V gave up 4 bases and J gave up 8 bases, with 14 bases separating them. The germline V gene encodes CDR1 SGHTA and CDR2 FQGNSA. The length of the CDR3 is 14 residues. CDR3 residues: CASSSRGTEEKLFF. The DNA for the CDR3 is TGTGCCAGCAGCTCCCGGGGGACCGAGGAAAAACTGTTTTTT.

The V gene is TRBV7-2, the J gene TRBJ2-3, with unresolved D. The CDR3 consists of 15 residues. Trimming shortened V by 5 bases and J by 5 bases, and 17 bases separated the two germline ends. Looked up from germline, CDR1 is SGHTA and CDR2 is FQGNSA. Here the CDR3 reads CASSAQTLGRDTQYF. The CDR3, as DNA: TGTGCCAGCAGCGCACAGACACTGGGTAGAGATACGCAGTATTTT.

The CDR3: CASSLFRAGSGYTF. CDR3 DNA sequence: TGTGCCAGCAGCTTATTCCGTGCGGGGTCGGGCTACACCTTC. J is TRBJ1-2 and V is TRBV7-2, with D hard to call. This CDR3 is 14 amino acids long. Germline CDR1 SGHTA, CDR2 FQGNSA. Trimming cost V 2 bases and J 8 bases, with 15 bases left between them.

The CDR3 loop reads CASSLLAGDYEQYF. The CDR3 nucleotides read TGTGCCAGCAGCTTACTAGCGGGGGACTACGAGCAGTACTTC. The rearrangement links TRBV3-1 (or the pseudogene TRBV3-2) to TRBJ2-7; the match to TRBD2 covers 11 bases. Germline V gene data show CDR1 as LGHDT and CDR2 as YNNKEL (reference sequence). The length of the CDR3 is 14 residues. V lost 5 bases to trimming and J lost 3 bases; unmatched junction nucleotides: 3.

This clone occurred once. The genes are TRBV7-2 and TRBJ2-5, with 8 bases identical to TRBD1. Germline V gene lookup returns CDR1 SGHTA and CDR2 FQGNSA. V lost 5 bases, J lost 5 bases, and 10 bases stayed unmatched. The CDR3 contains 15 residues. In DNA form, the CDR3 reads TGTGCCAGCAGCGTTCCGACAGGGGCCCCCGAGACCCAGTACTTC. Protein product: CASSVPTGAPETQYF.

This CDR3 reads CASRPIGVGGEKLFF. The CDR3, as DNA: TGTGCCAGCAGGCCTATCGGGGTGGGAGGTGAAAAACTGTTTTTT. This chain links TRBV27 with TRBJ1-4; the D is unclear. V lost 6 bases, J lost 7 bases, and 18 bases lay in between. The CDR3 is 15 amino acids. Germline V gene data show CDR1 as MNHEY and CDR2 as SMNVEV (reference sequence).

The rearrangement uses TRBV2 and TRBJ1-5; perhaps TRBD1 as D (5 bases). Trimming left V 1 base short and J 6 bases short, with 7 bases between. From germline, CDR1 is SNHLY and CDR2 FYNNEI. The length of the CDR3 is 13 residues. The CDR3 is CASSEEDIQPQHF. The CDR3 coding sequence is TGTGCCAGCAGTGAAGAGGACATTCAGCCCCAGCATTTT.

The table lists this clone with a count of one. The chain recombines TRBV6-6 with TRBJ2-1, with 9 bases that match TRBD2. This CDR3 comprises 16 residues. CDR1 MNHNY and CDR2 SVGAGI come from the germline V gene (reference sequence). The J segment lost 3 bases and the V segment lost 5 bases, leaving 8 bases of the junction unmatched. CDR3 in amino acids: CASSTRGLANYNEQFF. In nucleotides, the CDR3 is TGTGCCAGCAGTACCCGGGGACTAGCAAACTACAATGAGCAGTTCTTC.

The chain carries TRBV13 and TRBJ2-3; 13 nucleotides line up with TRBD2. The V gene end was trimmed by 4 bases and the J gene end by 2 bases; junction bases not matched to a gene: 9. This CDR3 is 18 amino acids long. Germline loops: CDR1 PRHDT, CDR2 FYEKMQ (reference sequence). CDR3 DNA: TGTGCCAGCAGCTCCCCCCCGACTAGCGGGGGGAACACAGATACGCAGTATTTT. Translating it yields CASSSPPTSGGNTDTQYF.

V usage is TRBV5-4 and J usage is TRBJ2-1; tentatively, D is TRBD2 (6 bases). The V gene's germline CDR1 is SGHNT and CDR2 YYREEE (reference sequence). V dropped 0 bases and J dropped 0 bases, with 10 bases sitting between them. CDR3 length equals 16 residues. The DNA for the CDR3 is TGTGCCAGCAGCTTGGGCGGGGCCTCCTCCTACAATGAGCAGTTCTTC. Its protein product is CASSLGGASSYNEQFF. Supplemented by reference TRBV5-4 and TRBJ2-1, the full variable domain reads ETGVTQSPTHLIKTRGQQVTLRCSSQSGHNTVSWYQQALGQGPQFIFQYYREEENGRGNFPPRFSGLQFPNYSSELNVNALELDDSALYLCASSLGGASSYNEQFFGPGTRLTVL.

The genes are TRBV6-5 and TRBJ1-4, with TRBD1 matching 7 bases. The J segment lost 15 bases and the V segment lost 2 bases, leaving 12 bases of the junction unmatched. In germline, CDR1 is MNHEY, CDR2 SVGAGI. This CDR3 is built from 14 residues. Here the CDR3 reads CASSYRQGSYRLFF. The CDR3 nucleotides are TGTGCCAGCAGTTACAGACAGGGCAGTTATAGATTGTTTTTT.

The chain carries TRBV29-1 and TRBJ2-1; TRBD2 matches at 11 bases. The CDR3 runs 13 residues. The germline V gene encodes CDR1 SQVTM and CDR2 ANQGSEA. With 4 bases clipped from V and 7 bases from J, the junction kept 3 bases outside the gene matches. Here the CDR3 reads CSVVAGGPNEQFF. CDR3 nucleotides: TGCAGCGTTGTAGCGGGAGGGCCTAATGAGCAGTTCTTC.

The CDR3 here is CSVEDVGGEAFF. The CDR3 DNA reads as TGCAGCGTTGAAGATGTGGGGGGAGAAGCTTTCTTT. The rearrangement links TRBV29-1 to TRBJ1-1, with D possibly matching TRBD1 (5 bases). V was pared by 0 bases and J by 8 bases, with 10 bases between. CDR1 and CDR2 from the germline V gene are SQVTM and ANQGSEA. The CDR3 spans 12 residues.

This chain connects TRBV18 to TRBJ2-5; D perhaps matches TRBD2 (5 bases). There are 15 residues in the CDR3. The V end lost 6 bases, the J end lost 4 bases, and 18 bases lay between the germline ends. CDR1 is KGHSH, CDR2 LQKENI, per germline. The chain's CDR3 is CASSLPRSEGETQYF. CDR3 nucleotides: TGTGCCAGCTCCCTCCCAAGAAGTGAGGGAGAGACCCAGTACTTC.

This chain joins TRBV7-2 and TRBJ1-3; 10 nucleotides match TRBD1. V dropped 5 bases and J dropped 0; count of bases not matched to a gene: 10. Germline CDR1 SGHTA, CDR2 FQGNSA. The CDR3 covers 18 residues. This chain's CDR3 is CASSPFGTGAISGNTIYF. DNA of the CDR3: TGTGCCAGCAGCCCCTTCGGGACAGGGGCGATCTCTGGAAACACCATATATTTT. Full variable domain (rest looked up from reference TRBV7-2 and TRBJ1-3): GAGVSQSPSNKVTEKGKDVELRCDPISGHTALYWYRQSLGQGLEFLIYFQGNSAPDKSGLPSDRFSAERTGGSVSTLTIQRTQQEDSAVYLCASSPFGTGAISGNTIYFGEGSWLTVV.

The chain has TRBV27 and TRBJ2-7; 13 bases map to TRBD2. Germline loops: CDR1 MNHEY, CDR2 SMNVEV (reference sequence). The CDR3 is 17 amino acids. Losses at the gene ends were 5 bases for V and 1 base for J; bases not matched to a gene: 8. The CDR3 loop reads CASSLLGLAGESYEQYF. CDR3 nucleotides: TGTGCCAGCAGTCTATTAGGACTAGCGGGAGAGTCCTACGAGCAGTACTTC.

The chain uses TRBV7-9 and TRBJ1-5; 7 nucleotides match TRBD1. Unmatched junction bases numbered 8, after V lost 2 bases and J lost 4 bases. The CDR3 extends over 16 amino acids. CDR1 and CDR2 (germline): SEHNR, FQNEAQ (reference sequence). CDR3 sequence: CASSLQGGQGNQPQHF. The CDR3 DNA is TGTGCCAGCAGCTTACAGGGGGGCCAGGGAAATCAGCCCCAGCATTTT.

The chain joins TRBV7-3 to TRBJ2-1, with 7 bases matching TRBD2. Germline V gene sequence: CDR1 SGHTA, CDR2 FQGTGA. This CDR3 is built from 16 residues. With V trimmed by 2 bases and J by 3 bases, 7 bases remained unmatched. The CDR3 here is CASSLSSGVDYNEQFF. CDR3 coding DNA: TGTGCCAGCAGCTTATCCAGCGGGGTTGACTACAATGAGCAGTTCTTC. The full variable domain, in which reference TRBV7-3 and TRBJ2-1 provide the parts outside the CDR3, is GAGVSQTPSNKVTEKGKYVELRCDPISGHTALYWYRQSLGQGPEFLIYFQGTGAADDSGLPNDRFFAVRPEGSVSTLKIQRTERGDSAVYLCASSLSSGVDYNEQFFGPGTRLTVL.

The chain employs TRBV27 and TRBJ2-3; a weak D match, TRBD2 (6 bases). V lost 5 bases, J lost 6 bases, and 21 bases lay in between. Germline V gene sequence: CDR1 MNHEY, CDR2 SMNVEV (reference sequence). The CDR3 sequence is 16 residues long. The CDR3 DNA is TGTGCCAGCAGTCCGCAGGCGCGGGGCTCCTCGGATACGCAGTATTTT. Its translation is CASSPQARGSSDTQYF.

The chain combines TRBV23-1 with TRBJ1-1; the match to TRBD1 covers 8 bases. TRBV23-1 is labeled an ORF, and its function is uncertain. The CDR3 is 16 residues long. The V segment lost 4 bases and the J segment 3 bases; nucleotides outside the gene matches: 10. CDR3 nucleotides: TGCGCCAGCAGTCGAATAGACAGGGGTAGGCACACTGAAGCTTTCTTT. It encodes CASSRIDRGRHTEAFF.

The chain has TRBV19 and TRBJ1-2; 10 positions agree with TRBD1. The CDR3 loop spans 14 amino acids. Per the germline V gene, CDR1 is LNHDA and CDR2 is SQIVND (reference sequence). V lost 5 bases and J lost 2; bases outside the gene matches: 2. This CDR3 is CASSWGQGNYGYTF. CDR3 coding DNA: TGTGCCAGTAGTTGGGGACAGGGGAACTATGGCTACACCTTC.

The rearrangement joins TRBV3-1 (or the pseudogene TRBV3-2) to TRBJ2-5; no definite D call. This CDR3 region has 13 residues. CDR1 and CDR2 from the germline V gene are LGHDT and YNNKEL (reference sequence). V was shortened by 0 bases and J by 4 bases, with 6 bases between the two germline ends. The CDR3 bases are TGTGCCAGCAGCCAAGAGTGGGCAGAGACCCAGTACTTC. Protein product: CASSQEWAETQYF.

This chain joins TRBV2 and TRBJ1-6; 7 positions agree with TRBD1. Trimming took 2 bases from V and 10 from J; bases not matched to a gene: 14. The germline gives CDR1 SNHLY, CDR2 FYNNEI. The CDR3 is 17 amino acids. The CDR3 loop reads CASSEPDTGVVSSPLHF. Written as DNA, the CDR3 is TGTGCCAGCAGTGAACCCGACACAGGGGTGGTCTCCTCACCCCTCCACTTT.

V is TRBV7-9 and J is TRBJ1-4; D is uncertain. Trimming removed 0 bases from V and 4 bases from J, with 9 bases in between. CDR1 and CDR2 from the germline V gene are SEHNR and FQNEAQ (reference sequence). The CDR3 spans 15 residues. CDR3 coding DNA: TGTGCCAGCAGCTTAGCCGGTCGAGTTAATGAAAAACTGTTTTTT. Translated: CASSLAGRVNEKLFF.

In nucleotides, the CDR3 is TGTGCCATCAGTGATGGCAGGGGATCCTACGAGCAGTACTTC. Protein: CAISDGRGSYEQYF. J is TRBJ2-7 and V is TRBV10-3; tentatively, D is TRBD1 (6 bases). The V end lost 3 bases, the J end lost 1 base, and 10 bases lay between the germline ends. CDR1 ENHRY and CDR2 SYGVKD come from the germline V gene. CDR3 size: 14 residues.

The chain combines TRBV6-2 or TRBV6-3 with TRBJ1-6; D possibly corresponds to TRBD1 (5 bases). This CDR3 comprises 15 residues. Germline CDR1 is MNHEY and CDR2 is SVGEGT. V was shortened by 5 bases and J by 5 bases, with 13 bases between the two germline ends. As DNA, the CDR3 is TGTGCCAGCAGTCTCCGGGACTTTGATAATTCACCCCTCCACTTT. Protein sequence: CASSLRDFDNSPLHF.

This clone was found once. CDR3 nucleotide sequence: TGTGCCACCAGTGACCCGGACAAGAACACCGGGGAGCTGTTTTTT. This codes for CATSDPDKNTGELFF. The chain links TRBV24-1 to TRBJ2-2; D is possibly TRBD1 (5 bases). The CDR3 runs to 15 residues. Germline-derived CDR1 and CDR2 are KGHDR and SFDVKD. V was pared by 4 bases and J by 1 base, with 9 bases between.

CDR3 protein: CASSQGTEQETQYF. DNA for the CDR3: TGTGCCAGCAGCCAAGGGACAGAACAAGAGACCCAGTACTTC. This chain joins TRBV4-2 and TRBJ2-5, with D possibly being TRBD1 (6 bases). Trimming pared 1 base from V and 2 bases from J, leaving 8 bases between. The CDR3 has 14 residues. Germline assignment: CDR1 LGHNA and CDR2 YNFKEQ.

The CDR3: CASSQDRRLAGGNEQFF. In nucleotides, the CDR3 is TGCGCCAGCAGCCAAGATAGGCGGCTAGCGGGAGGCAATGAGCAGTTCTTC. J is TRBJ2-1 and V is TRBV4-3; the match to TRBD2 covers 11 bases. There are 17 residues in the CDR3. The ends lost 0 bases at V and 6 bases at J; junction bases unmatched: 7. Per the germline V gene, CDR1 is LGHNA and CDR2 is YSLEER.